This T cell receptor (beta chain) was profiled in a study of graft-versus-host responses after intestinal transplantation. The wider study: Recipients were given multivisceral, liver-intestinal, or isolated intestinal transplants.

In regard to this clone: What it binds is unknown.

Assay used: immunoSEQ multiplex PCR; TCRdb lists only in-frame clones, some missing. The sample includes approximately 100,000 clones, about 82% seen only once; the top ten take more than 1.4%. Study-wide results and caveats: Recipient marrow contained GvH clones, some of which appeared first in ileum or blood. Patients who carried graft-donor T cell macrochimerism also had high graft-versus-host to host-versus-graft clonal ratios in their allografts.

The specimen was PBMCs, collected 255 days after intestinal transplant. This receptor was obtained from a human patient who received an intestinal transplant, so some T cells may come from the graft donor.

CDR3 protein: CASSTGQMNTEAFF. The CDR3 DNA reads as TGCGCCAGCAGCACGGGGCAGATGAACACTGAAGCTTTCTTT. The chain recombines TRBV5-1 with TRBJ1-1, with a weak D call TRBD1 (5 bases). The V gene lost 4 bases and the J gene lost 0 bases, with 10 bases spanning the gap. This CDR3 has 14 amino acids. CDR1 is SGHRS, CDR2 YFSETQ, per germline.